The 20 T cell receptor beta chains listed next were all sequenced from one sample in a study of T-cell reconstitution after alpha-beta-depleted transplantation in children. Unique molecular identifiers were built into the TCRbeta library. One entry per CDR3 protein results from TCRdb running MiXCR on the PCR reads. The data contain 200,000 to 300,000 distinct CDR3 sequences, more than 20% of them singletons. Sequencing used PBMCs, mostly from graft donor cells, obtained 360 days after TCRalphabeta/CD19-depleted stem cell transplant. Receptors originate from a female patient between 2 and 15 years old who had a stem cell transplant for congenital amegakaryocytic thrombocytopenia, so the T cells may come from the graft donor.

In this sample, this clonotype turned up a few times. CDR3 coding DNA: TGCAGCCTAACAAAATCTAGCACAGATACGCAGTATTTT. The encoded protein is CSLTKSSTDTQYF. The V call is TRBV29-1, the J call TRBJ2-3; the D is unclear. Germline CDR1 reads SQVTM; CDR2 reads ANQGSEA. The CDR3 loop spans 13 amino acids. The V end was cut by 8 bases, the J end by 0 bases, with 12 bases between.

This clonotype has just a few counts. The chain links TRBV5-1 to TRBJ2-7; the D is unclear. Germline V gives CDR1 SGHRS, CDR2 YFSETQ. Trimming pared 4 bases from V and 2 bases from J, leaving 10 bases between. CDR3 size: 13 residues. CDR3 coding DNA: TGCGCCAGCAGCGGTACAACAACCTACGAGCAGTACTTC. It specifies CASSGTTTYEQYF. Full variable domain (rest looked up from reference TRBV5-1 and TRBJ2-7): KAGVTQTPRYLIKTRGQQVTLSCSPISGHRSVSWYQQTPGQGLQFLFEYFSETQRNKGNFPGRFSGRQFSNSRSEMNVSTLELGDSALYLCASSGTTTYEQYFGPGTRLTVT.

This clonotype was detected only a few times. The gene calls are TRBV4-3 and TRBJ2-2; TRBD2 is a possible D gene (6 bases). The germline CDR1 and CDR2 sequences are LGHNA and YSLEER. The CDR3 length is 13 residues. The V gene lost 3 bases and the J gene lost 9 bases, with 11 bases spanning the gap. For the CDR3, the DNA is TGCGCCAGCAGCCAGGGACTTATTAGGGAGCTGTTTTTT. Amino acid sequence: CASSQGLIRELFF.

This clonotype was detected ten times or more. The chain joins TRBV12-3 or TRBV12-4 to TRBJ2-3; 8 bases map to TRBD2. The CDR3 is 13 amino acids. V was clipped by 10 bases and J by 6 bases; unmatched bases: 9. The DNA for the CDR3 is TGTGCCACCATAGCGGGATATTGGGATACGCAGTATTTT. Translation gives CATIAGYWDTQYF.

This chain links TRBV10-3 with TRBJ1-1; 7 nucleotides match TRBD1. The length of the CDR3 is 16 residues. CDR1 is ENHRY and CDR2 is SYGVKD in the germline V gene. V shed 6 bases and J 0 bases; nucleotides not matched to a gene: 10. The CDR3 coding sequence is TGTGCCATCAGCCGGGACAGCCTAAACATGAACACTGAAGCTTTCTTT. It codes for CAISRDSLNMNTEAFF.

The V call is TRBV20-1, the J call TRBJ2-3, with 9 bases identical to TRBD2. This CDR3 is built from 15 residues. V was clipped by 3 bases and J by 6 bases; unmatched bases: 10. Germline CDR1 and CDR2: DFQATT and SNEGSKA (reference sequence). CDR3 bases: TGCAGTGCTAGTGGACTAGCGTCTGGGGAGGATACGCAGTATTTT. It translates to CSASGLASGEDTQYF.

The chain recombines TRBV15 with TRBJ2-2, with D unresolved. This CDR3 region has 16 residues. Trimming left V 2 bases short and J 1 base short, with 11 bases between. Germline values: CDR1 LNHNV, CDR2 YYDKDF (reference sequence). The CDR3: CATSRLGNRNTGELFF. Written as DNA, the CDR3 is TGTGCCACCAGCAGATTGGGGAACCGGAACACCGGGGAGCTGTTTTTT.

V is TRBV5-1 and J is TRBJ2-5; 13 bases match TRBD2. Germline-derived CDR1 and CDR2 are SGHRS and YFSETQ. Trimming at V came to 1 base and at J to 0 bases, leaving 9 bases not matched to a gene. This CDR3 comprises 19 residues. The CDR3 loop reads CASSLLGTSGILYQETQYF. In nucleotides, the CDR3 is TGCGCCAGCAGCTTGTTGGGGACTAGCGGGATCTTGTACCAAGAGACCCAGTACTTC.

The CDR3 sequence is CASSQGQCETQYF. CDR3 sequence (DNA): TGTGCCAGCAGTCAAGGACAGTGTGAGACCCAGTACTTC. The rearrangement joins TRBV28 to TRBJ2-5, with a weak D call TRBD1 (6 bases). Trimming removed 5 bases from V and 5 bases from J, with 12 bases in between. This CDR3 region has 13 residues. Germline assignment: CDR1 MDHEN and CDR2 SYDVKM.

This chain joins TRBV20-1 and TRBJ1-2; the D is unclear. This CDR3 has 12 residues. V was pared by 4 bases and J by 3 bases, with 9 bases between. CDR1 and CDR2 (germline): DFQATT, SNEGSKA (reference sequence). The CDR3 protein is CSAIGLDYGYTF. The CDR3 DNA is TGCAGTGCTATAGGGTTGGACTATGGCTACACCTTC.

The V call is TRBV6-1, the J call TRBJ1-6; 7 bases map to TRBD1. CDR3 size: 14 residues. Trimming at V came to 6 bases and at J to 9 bases, leaving 8 bases not matched to a gene. Germline CDR1 reads MNHNS; CDR2 reads SASEGT. CDR3 protein: CASRRTGDFSPLHF. The CDR3 nucleotides read TGTGCCAGCAGAAGGACAGGTGATTTTTCACCCCTCCACTTT.

The chain uses TRBV7-9 and TRBJ1-2, with TRBD1 identical over 10 bases. Germline CDR1 reads SEHNR; CDR2 reads FQNEAQ (reference sequence). V lost 3 bases, J lost 4 bases, and 8 bases stayed unmatched. The CDR3 is made up of 16 amino acids. The CDR3 spells CASSFPTGQGTYGYTF. In DNA form, the CDR3 reads TGTGCCAGCAGCTTCCCAACGGGACAGGGGACCTATGGCTACACCTTC.

There are a few counts of this clonotype. The chain combines TRBV11-2 with TRBJ1-4, with D unresolved. V was cut by 1 base and J by 1 base, with 10 bases left in between. CDR3 length: 16 residues. Germline V gene sequence: CDR1 SGHAT, CDR2 FQNNGV. CDR3 nucleotide sequence: TGTGCCAGCAGCTTAGTCCCTTGGGGAACTAATGAAAAACTGTTTTTT. As protein: CASSLVPWGTNEKLFF.

This clonotype came up a few times. V gene TRBV4-2 combines with J gene TRBJ2-3, with D perhaps matching TRBD2 (5 bases). V was trimmed by 0 bases and J by 0 bases, leaving 10 bases between them. CDR3 length: 16 residues. Looked up from germline, CDR1 is LGHNA and CDR2 is YNFKEQ. The CDR3 spells CASSQDQRSSTDTQYF. In DNA, the CDR3 is TGTGCCAGCAGCCAAGACCAGCGGTCAAGCACAGATACGCAGTATTTT.

The CDR3 loop is CASSYSAAEEGYEQYF. CDR3 sequence (DNA): TGTGCCAGCAGTTACTCCGCTGCGGAGGAGGGCTACGAGCAGTACTTC. The rearrangement uses TRBV6-5 and TRBJ2-7, with D tentatively TRBD2 (6 bases). V shed 0 bases and J shed 3 bases, with 15 bases lying between them. Per germline, CDR1 MNHEY and CDR2 SVGAGI. The CDR3 covers 16 residues.

This clonotype was recorded a few times. One end of the junction does not line up with germline, which may come from a read error. This chain connects TRBV7-2 to TRBJ2-1; no definite D call. Germline lookup yields CDR1 SGHTA and CDR2 FQGNSA. CDR3 size: 15 residues. The DNA of the CDR3 is TGTGCCAGCAGCTCACCCGAACCCTCCTACTATGAGCAGTTCTTC. Translating gives CASSSPEPSYYEQFF.

The chain carries TRBV28 and TRBJ2-4, with D possibly matching TRBD2 (5 bases). The V gene lost 4 bases and the J gene lost 0 bases, with 22 bases spanning the gap. The CDR3 spans 19 residues. Germline CDR1 MDHEN, CDR2 SYDVKM. The CDR3: CASSWELGSVAVAKNIQYF. The DNA of the CDR3 is TGTGCCAGCAGTTGGGAGCTAGGTTCCGTGGCCGTAGCCAAAAACATTCAGTACTTC.

This clonotype was picked up many times. This chain's CDR3 is CSASLPRSETQYF. CDR3 coding DNA: TGCAGTGCTAGCCTTCCAAGGAGTGAGACCCAGTACTTC. The rearrangement uses TRBV20-1 and TRBJ2-5; no clear D. Germline CDR1 is DFQATT and CDR2 is SNEGSKA (reference sequence). V lost 3 bases and J 5 bases, leaving 13 bases between the germline ends. The CDR3 has 13 residues.

The table lists this clonotype with a few counts. The chain couples TRBV5-1 to TRBJ2-7; no firm D call. The ends were cut back, 0 bases at V and 1 base at J, with 11 bases in the middle. This CDR3 spans 15 amino acids. Germline assignment: CDR1 SGHRS and CDR2 YFSETQ. CDR3 coding DNA: TGCGCCAGCAGCTTGGAAGCAGGTCTTTCCTACGAGCAGTACTTC. Amino acid sequence: CASSLEAGLSYEQYF.

This clonotype was seen only a few times. The V and J genes are TRBV10-3 and TRBJ2-7, with D uncertain. Germline V CDR1 and CDR2: ENHRY, SYGVKD. Trimming pared 0 bases from V and 2 bases from J, leaving 17 bases between. This CDR3 has 17 amino acids. The CDR3: CAISESSANVITYEQYF. The CDR3 DNA sequence: TGTGCCATCAGTGAGTCGTCGGCCAATGTCATTACCTACGAGCAGTACTTC.